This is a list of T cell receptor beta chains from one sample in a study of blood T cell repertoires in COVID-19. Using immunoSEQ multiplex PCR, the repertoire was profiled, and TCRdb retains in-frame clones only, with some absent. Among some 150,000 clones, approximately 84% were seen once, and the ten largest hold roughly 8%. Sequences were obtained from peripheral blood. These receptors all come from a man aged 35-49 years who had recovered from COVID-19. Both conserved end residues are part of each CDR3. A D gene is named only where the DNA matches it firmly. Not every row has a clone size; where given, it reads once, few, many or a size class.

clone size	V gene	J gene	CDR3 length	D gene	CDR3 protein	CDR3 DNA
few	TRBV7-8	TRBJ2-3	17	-	CASSLERTLVGTDTQYF	TGTGCCAGCAGCTTAGAAAGGACTCTCGTCGGCACAGATACGCAGTATTTT
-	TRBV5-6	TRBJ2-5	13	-	CASSFITRKTQYF	TGTGCCAGCAGCTTTATCACTAGGAAGACCCAGTACTTC
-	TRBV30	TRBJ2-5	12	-	CACSPWAQTQYF	TGTGCCTGCTCCCCGTGGGCGCAGACCCAGTACTTC
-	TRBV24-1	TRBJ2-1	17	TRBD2	CATSDFGTSGRGNEQFF	TGTGCCACCAGTGATTTTGGGACTAGCGGGAGGGGTAATGAGCAGTTCTTC
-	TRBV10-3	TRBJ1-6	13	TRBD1	CAIGRTGDSPLHF	TGTGCCATCGGCCGGACAGGGGACTCACCCCTCCACTTT
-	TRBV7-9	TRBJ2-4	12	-	CAVRGTKNIQYF	TGTGCCGTTCGAGGAACCAAAAACATTCAGTACTTC
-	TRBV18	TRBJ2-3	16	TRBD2	CASSPLGTSDTDTQYF	TGTGCCAGCTCACCCCTTGGGACTAGCGACACAGATACGCAGTATTTT
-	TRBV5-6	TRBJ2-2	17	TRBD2	CASSQLAGVVGTGELFF	TGTGCCAGCAGCCAACTAGCGGGGGTGGTGGGCACCGGGGAGCTGTTTTTT
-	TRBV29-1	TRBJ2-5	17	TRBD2	CSVEDPILAGTQETQYF	TGCAGCGTTGAAGATCCCATTCTAGCGGGGACCCAAGAGACCCAGTACTTC
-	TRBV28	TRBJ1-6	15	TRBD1	CASSQVDRDNSPLHF	TGTGCCAGCAGCCAAGTGGACAGGGATAATTCACCCCTCCACTTT
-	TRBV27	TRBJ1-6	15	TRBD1	CASSLLGQGNSPLHF	TGTGCCAGCAGTTTGTTGGGACAGGGCAATTCACCCCTCCACTTT
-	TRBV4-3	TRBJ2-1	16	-	CASSQDTGDGYNEQFF	TGCGCCAGCAGCCAAGACACAGGAGACGGGTACAATGAGCAGTTCTTC
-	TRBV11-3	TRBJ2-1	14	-	CASSSTLGVNEQFF	TGTGCCAGCAGCTCCACACTAGGAGTCAATGAGCAGTTCTTC
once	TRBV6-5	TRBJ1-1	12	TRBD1	CASIQGAGEAFF	TGTGCCAGCATACAGGGGGCCGGAGAAGCTTTCTTT
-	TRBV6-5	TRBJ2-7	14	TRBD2	CASSYRDYQGEQYF	TGTGCCAGCAGTTACAGGGACTACCAAGGGGAGCAGTACTTC
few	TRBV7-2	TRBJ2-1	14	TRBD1	CAITGTGAHNEQFF	TGTGCCATCACCGGGACAGGGGCCCACAATGAGCAGTTCTTC
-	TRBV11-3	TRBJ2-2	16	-	CASSSSRGTNTGELFF	TGTGCCAGCAGCTCCTCACGGGGGACCAACACCGGGGAGCTGTTTTTT
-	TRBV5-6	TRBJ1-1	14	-	CASSLVGGQTEAFF	TGTGCCAGCAGCTTGGTGGGAGGGCAGACTGAAGCTTTCTTT
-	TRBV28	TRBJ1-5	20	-	CASSRSGPGPLTNSNQPQHF	TGTGCCAGCAGTCGAAGCGGTCCGGGCCCACTCACAAATAGCAATCAGCCCCAGCATTTT
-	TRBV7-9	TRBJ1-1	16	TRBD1	CASSSAPGQGGTEAFF	TGTGCCAGCAGCTCCGCCCCGGGACAGGGGGGAACTGAAGCTTTCTTT
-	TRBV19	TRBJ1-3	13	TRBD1	CASGDRVGNTIYF	TGTGCCAGCGGGGACAGGGTTGGAAACACCATATATTTT
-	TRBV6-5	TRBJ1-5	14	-	CATGGVYSNQPQHF	TGTGCCACGGGGGGGGTCTATAGCAATCAGCCCCAGCATTTT
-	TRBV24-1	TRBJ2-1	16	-	CATSDPVAETYNEQFF	TGTGCCACCAGTGACCCGGTAGCGGAGACCTACAATGAGCAGTTCTTC
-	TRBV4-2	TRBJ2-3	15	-	CASSQEDSMTDTQYF	TGTGCCAGCAGCCAAGAGGACAGCATGACAGATACGCAGTATTTT
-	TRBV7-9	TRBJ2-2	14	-	CASSFQASTGELFF	TGTGCCAGCAGCTTTCAGGCGAGTACCGGGGAGCTGTTTTTT
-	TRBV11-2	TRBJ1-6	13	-	CASSLESRSPLHF	TGTGCCAGCAGCTTAGAGTCCCGTTCACCCCTCCACTTT
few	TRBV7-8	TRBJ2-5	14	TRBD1	CASSLTGGQETQYF	TGTGCCAGCAGCTTAACAGGGGGCCAAGAGACCCAGTACTTC
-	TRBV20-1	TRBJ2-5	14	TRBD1	CSASGTGSRETQYF	TGCAGTGCTAGTGGGACAGGGTCTCGGGAGACCCAGTACTTC
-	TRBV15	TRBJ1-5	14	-	CATVLQDSNQPQHF	TGTGCCACCGTACTACAGGATAGCAATCAGCCCCAGCATTTT
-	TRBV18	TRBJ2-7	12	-	CASSPSGDEQYF	TGTGCCAGCTCACCCAGCGGTGACGAGCAGTACTTC
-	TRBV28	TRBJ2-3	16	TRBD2	CASSLRTSGRSDTQYF	TGTGCCAGCAGTTTAAGGACTAGCGGGAGGTCAGATACGCAGTATTTT
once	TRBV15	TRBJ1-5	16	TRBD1	CATSRLIDRADQPQHF	TGTGCCACCAGCAGACTCATCGACAGGGCAGATCAGCCCCAGCATTTT
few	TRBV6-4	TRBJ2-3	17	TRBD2	CASSDSTSGGEVDTQYF	TGTGCCAGCAGTGACTCGACTAGCGGGGGGGAAGTAGATACGCAGTATTTT
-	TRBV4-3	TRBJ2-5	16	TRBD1	CASSQQPQGAAETQYF	TGCGCCAGCAGCCAGCAGCCCCAGGGGGCTGCAGAGACCCAGTACTTC
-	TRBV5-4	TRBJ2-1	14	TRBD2	CASEGGREPNEQFF	TGTGCCAGCGAGGGAGGGAGGGAGCCCAATGAGCAGTTCTTC
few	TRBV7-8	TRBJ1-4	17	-	CASSLDWRGALSEKLFF	TGTGCCAGCAGCTTAGATTGGCGGGGCGCATTAAGTGAAAAACTGTTTTTT
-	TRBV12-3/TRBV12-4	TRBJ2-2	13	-	CATLQGNTGELFF	TGTGCCACCCTGCAGGGGAACACCGGGGAGCTGTTTTTT
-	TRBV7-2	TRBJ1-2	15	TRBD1	CASSSTGGSDGGYTF	TGTGCCAGCAGCTCTACAGGGGGTTCGGATGGTGGCTACACCTTC
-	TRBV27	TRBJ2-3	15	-	CASSLGRRSTDTQYF	TGTGCCAGCAGTTTGGGGCGCCGAAGCACAGATACGCAGTATTTT
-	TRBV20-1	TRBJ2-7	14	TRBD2	CSASALAGFYEQYF	TGCAGTGCTAGTGCCCTAGCGGGGTTCTACGAGCAGTACTTC
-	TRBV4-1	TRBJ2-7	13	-	CASSPDIFREQYF	TGCGCCAGCAGCCCGGACATTTTTAGGGAGCAGTACTTC
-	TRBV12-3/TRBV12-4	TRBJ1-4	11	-	CATTAGEKLFF	TGTGCCACCACCGCCGGGGAAAAACTGTTTTTT
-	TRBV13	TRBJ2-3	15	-	CASSLLGRSTDTQYF	TGTGCCAGCAGCTTATTGGGGCGTAGCACAGATACGCAGTATTTT
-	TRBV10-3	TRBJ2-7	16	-	CAISDPRGGRSYEQYF	TGTGCCATCAGTGACCCGAGAGGCGGTCGCTCCTACGAGCAGTACTTC
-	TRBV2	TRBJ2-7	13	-	CASSEARSYEQYF	TGTGCCAGCAGTGAAGCGCGGAGCTACGAGCAGTACTTC
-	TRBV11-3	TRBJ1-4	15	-	CASSLMAATNEKLFF	TGTGCCAGCAGCTTAATGGCTGCAACTAATGAAAAACTGTTTTTT
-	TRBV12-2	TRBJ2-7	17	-	CASRLATSGSPGQEQYF	TGTGCAAGTCGCTTAGCTACTAGCGGGTCCCCAGGGCAGGAGCAGTACTTC
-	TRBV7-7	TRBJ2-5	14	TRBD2	CASSSGTMQETQYF	TGTGCTAGCAGTTCCGGGACTATGCAAGAGACCCAGTACTTC
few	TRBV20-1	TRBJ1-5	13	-	CSASRGPNQPQHF	TGCAGTGCTAGTAGGGGCCCCAATCAGCCCCAGCATTTT
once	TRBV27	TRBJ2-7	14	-	CASSFRGTYYEQYF	TGTGCCAGCAGTTTCCGGGGGACTTACTACGAGCAGTACTTC
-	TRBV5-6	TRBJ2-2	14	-	CASSLRERAGELFF	TGTGCCAGCAGCTTACGGGAGAGGGCCGGGGAGCTGTTTTTT
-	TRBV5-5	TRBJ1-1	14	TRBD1	CASSWTGMGTEAFF	TGTGCCAGCAGCTGGACAGGGATGGGCACTGAAGCTTTCTTT
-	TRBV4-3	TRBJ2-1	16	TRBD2	CASSQSSGRNYNEQFF	TGCGCCAGCAGCCAGAGTAGCGGGAGAAATTACAATGAGCAGTTCTTC
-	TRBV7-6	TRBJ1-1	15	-	CASSLVPGGNTEAFF	TGTGCCAGCAGCTTAGTCCCGGGGGGGAACACTGAAGCTTTCTTT
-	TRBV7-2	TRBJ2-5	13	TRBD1	CASSLGQGQTQYF	TGTGCCAGCAGCTTAGGACAGGGGCAGACCCAGTACTTC